Following are 7 T cell receptor beta chains from one sample sequenced in a study of OX40 agonist ivuxolimab in advanced cancers. Produced via immunoSEQ multiplex PCR; TCRdb's table is partial and in-frame only. The sample lists tens of thousands of clones, roughly 85% occurring once. This sample comprised CD4+ or CD8+ T cells sorted from blood, obtained in a trial of the OX40 agonist ivuxolimab. The receptors come from an adult with an advanced solid tumor such as melanoma, head and neck, liver or kidney cancer.

The rearrangement joins TRBV30 to TRBJ1-1; unclear D gene. The germline CDR1 and CDR2 sequences are GTSNPN and SVGIG (reference sequence). V lost 0 bases and J lost 6, with 5 bases in between. The CDR3 is 11 residues long. CDR3 DNA: TGTGCCTGGAGTGTAAGCGCTGAAGCTTTCTTT. It yields the protein CAWSVSAEAFF.

The V gene is TRBV11-2, the J gene TRBJ2-7, with D unclear. Trimming removed 3 bases at V and 3 bases at J, with 3 bases between. CDR3 length equals 11 residues. Germline CDR1 SGHAT, CDR2 FQNNGV. CDR3 bases: TGTGCCAGCAGCTTTCACTACGAGCAGTACTTC. Its protein is CASSFHYEQYF. The complete variable domain, with remaining parts taken from reference TRBV11-2 and TRBJ2-7, reads EAGVAQSPRYKIIEKRQSVAFWCNPISGHATLYWYQQILGQGPKLLIQFQNNGVVDDSQLPKDRFSAERLKGVDSTLKIQPAKLEDSAVYLCASSFHYEQYFGPGTRLTVT.

In this sample, this clone turned up once. The chain has TRBV6-5 and TRBJ1-1; 9 bases line up with TRBD1. Germline CDR1 MNHEY, CDR2 SVGAGI. The CDR3 covers 15 residues. The V and J ends lost 6 bases and 6 bases, in that order; junction bases with no gene match: 11. DNA of the CDR3: TGTGCCAGCAGCTATCTTGGACAGGGGCGCGCTGAAGCTTTCTTT. Its protein product is CASSYLGQGRAEAFF.

The chain is built from TRBV9 and TRBJ2-5, with D possibly matching TRBD2 (7 bases). The V gene lost 0 bases and the J gene lost 5 bases, with 11 bases spanning the gap. This CDR3 contains 14 residues. Germline V CDR1 and CDR2: SGDLS, YYNGEE. The CDR3 loop reads CASSVEGGVETQYF. Here the CDR3 DNA reads TGTGCCAGCAGCGTAGAAGGGGGGGTGGAGACCCAGTACTTC.

V gene TRBV6-6 combines with J gene TRBJ2-7, with D tentatively TRBD1 or TRBD2 (6 bases each). CDR3 length: 12 amino acids. Trimming stripped 7 bases from V and 6 bases from J, with 13 bases between. The germline V gene has CDR1 MNHNY and CDR2 SVGAGI (reference sequence). CDR3 DNA: TGTGCCAGCAATGGGGGGCCCCCCGAGCAGTACTTC. This codes for CASNGGPPEQYF.

This clone was seen only once. This sequence joins TRBV30 and TRBJ1-6, with D tentatively TRBD1 (5 bases). In germline, CDR1 is GTSNPN, CDR2 SVGIG (reference sequence). Trimming removed 5 bases from V and 1 base from J, with 15 bases in between. The CDR3 has 16 residues. This CDR3 is CAWLDPGRSYNSPLHF. CDR3 nucleotide sequence: TGTGCCTGGCTCGATCCAGGGAGGTCCTATAATTCACCCCTCCACTTT.

The chain joins TRBV6-1 to TRBJ1-1; D unresolved. The CDR3 runs to 15 residues. Germline lookup yields CDR1 MNHNS and CDR2 SASEGT. V dropped 1 base and J dropped 5 bases, with 14 bases sitting between them. This CDR3 is CASSEVRAVGTEAFF. The CDR3 nucleotides read TGTGCCAGCAGTGAAGTTAGAGCAGTGGGGACTGAAGCTTTCTTT.